This paragraph covers one TCR beta chain sequence. The data were obtained in a study of blood T cell repertoires in COVID-19. There are 14 residues in the CDR3. Germline V gene data show CDR1 as SGHRS and CDR2 as YFSETQ. The V gene end was trimmed by 4 bases and the J gene end by 6 bases; junction bases not matched to a gene: 6. Per the original data handling: Amplification from reference gene primers served as the basis for estimated nucleated cell counts. Sequencing used immunoSEQ multiplex PCR; TCRdb keeps in-frame clones, though not all of them. V, J and clone size reflect that table, while D and trimming were determined from the DNA. The table records about 320,000 clones, around 88% of them present only once.

The chain recombines TRBV5-1 with TRBJ2-1; 8 nucleotides agree with TRBD2. The TCR originated in a woman in her 30s with COVID-19, enrolled during active disease. Source material: peripheral blood. The CDR3 reads CASSRGGSGNEQFF. The CDR3 nucleotides are TGCGCCAGCAGCCGGGGGGGAAGTGGCAATGAGCAGTTCTTC.